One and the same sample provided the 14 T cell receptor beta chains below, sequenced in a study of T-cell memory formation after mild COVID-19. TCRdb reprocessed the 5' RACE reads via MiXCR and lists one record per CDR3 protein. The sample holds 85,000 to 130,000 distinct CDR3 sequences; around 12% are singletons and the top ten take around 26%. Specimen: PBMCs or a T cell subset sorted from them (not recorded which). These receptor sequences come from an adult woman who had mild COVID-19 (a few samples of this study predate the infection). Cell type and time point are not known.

The CDR3 reads CASRPFSGGLYNEQFF. DNA for the CDR3: TGTGCCAGCAGGCCTTTTAGCGGGGGCCTATACAATGAGCAGTTCTTC. The rearrangement uses TRBV12-3 or TRBV12-4 and TRBJ2-1; 9 positions match TRBD2. Losses at the gene ends were 6 bases for V and 4 bases for J; bases not matched to a gene: 10. The CDR3 consists of 16 residues.

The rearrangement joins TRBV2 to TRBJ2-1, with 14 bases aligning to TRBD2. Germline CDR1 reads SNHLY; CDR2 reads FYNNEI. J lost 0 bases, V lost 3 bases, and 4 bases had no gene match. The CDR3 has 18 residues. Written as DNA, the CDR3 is TGTGCCAGCAGTGACCCAGGGACTAGCGGGAGCTCCTACAATGAGCAGTTCTTC. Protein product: CASSDPGTSGSSYNEQFF.

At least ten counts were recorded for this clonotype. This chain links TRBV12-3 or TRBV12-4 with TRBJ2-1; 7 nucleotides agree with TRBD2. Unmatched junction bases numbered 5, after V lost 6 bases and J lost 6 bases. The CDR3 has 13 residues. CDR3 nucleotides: TGTGCCAGCAGCCAGGGACTACTCAATGAGCAGTTCTTC. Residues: CASSQGLLNEQFF.

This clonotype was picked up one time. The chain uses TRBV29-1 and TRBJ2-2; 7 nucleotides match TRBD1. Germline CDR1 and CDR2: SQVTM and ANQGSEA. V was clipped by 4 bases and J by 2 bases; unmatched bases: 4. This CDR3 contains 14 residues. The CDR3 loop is CSVVRDSNTGELFF. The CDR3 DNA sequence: TGCAGCGTTGTGAGGGACAGTAACACCGGGGAGCTGTTTTTT.

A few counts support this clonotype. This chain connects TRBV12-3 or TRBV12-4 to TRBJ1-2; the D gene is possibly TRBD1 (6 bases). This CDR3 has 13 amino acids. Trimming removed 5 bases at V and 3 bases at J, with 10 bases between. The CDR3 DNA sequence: TGTGCCAGCAGTACCGGGACACACTATGGCTACACCTTC. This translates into CASSTGTHYGYTF.

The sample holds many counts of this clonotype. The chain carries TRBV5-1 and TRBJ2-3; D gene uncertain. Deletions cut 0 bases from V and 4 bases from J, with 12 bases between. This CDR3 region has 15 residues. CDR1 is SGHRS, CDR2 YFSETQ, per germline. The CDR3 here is CASSLDLNSADTQYF. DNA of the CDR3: TGCGCCAGCAGCTTGGACCTGAATTCGGCAGATACGCAGTATTTT. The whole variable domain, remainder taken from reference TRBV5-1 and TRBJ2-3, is KAGVTQTPRYLIKTRGQQVTLSCSPISGHRSVSWYQQTPGQGLQFLFEYFSETQRNKGNFPGRFSGRQFSNSRSEMNVSTLELGDSALYLCASSLDLNSADTQYFGPGTRLTVL.

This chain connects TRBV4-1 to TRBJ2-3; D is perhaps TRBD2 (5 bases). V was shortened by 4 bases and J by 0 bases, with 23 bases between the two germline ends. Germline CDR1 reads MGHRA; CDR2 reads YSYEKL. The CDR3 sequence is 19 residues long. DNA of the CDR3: TGCGCCAGCAGCCGCCCCTCGAGTGGGCAGCGGCTAAGCACAGATACGCAGTATTTT. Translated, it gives CASSRPSSGQRLSTDTQYF.

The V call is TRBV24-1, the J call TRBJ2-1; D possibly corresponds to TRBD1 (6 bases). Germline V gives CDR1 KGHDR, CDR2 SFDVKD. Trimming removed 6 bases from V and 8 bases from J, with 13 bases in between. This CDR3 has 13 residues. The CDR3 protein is CATSPAGVDEQFF. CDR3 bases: TGTGCCACCAGTCCGGCAGGGGTAGATGAGCAGTTCTTC.

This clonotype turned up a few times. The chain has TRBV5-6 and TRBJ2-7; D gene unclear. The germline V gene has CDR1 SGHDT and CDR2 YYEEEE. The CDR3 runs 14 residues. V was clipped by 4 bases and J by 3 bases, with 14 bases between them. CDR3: CASSRTELIYEQYF. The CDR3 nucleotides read TGTGCCAGCAGCCGGACCGAACTGATCTACGAGCAGTACTTC.

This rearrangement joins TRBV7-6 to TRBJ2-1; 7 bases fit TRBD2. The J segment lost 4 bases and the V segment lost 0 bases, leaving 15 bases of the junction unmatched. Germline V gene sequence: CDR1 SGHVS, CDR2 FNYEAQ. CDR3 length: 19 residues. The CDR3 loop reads CASSLAVSGAPSAYNEQFF. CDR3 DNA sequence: TGTGCCAGCAGCTTAGCGGTAAGCGGGGCCCCCTCCGCATACAATGAGCAGTTCTTC.

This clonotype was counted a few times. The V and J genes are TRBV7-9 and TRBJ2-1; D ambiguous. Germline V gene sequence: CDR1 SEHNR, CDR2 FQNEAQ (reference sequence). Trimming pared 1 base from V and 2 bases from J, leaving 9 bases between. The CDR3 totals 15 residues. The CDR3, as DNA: TGTGCCAGCAGCTTAGTGCGCGGTACCTACAATGAGCAGTTCTTC. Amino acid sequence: CASSLVRGTYNEQFF.

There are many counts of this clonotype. The CDR3 DNA reads as TGTGCCAGCAGCCAAGATTCGGCGGGAGGGCCAGAGACCCAGTACTTC. It is translated as CASSQDSAGGPETQYF. J is TRBJ2-5 and V is TRBV4-2, with 9 nucleotides matching TRBD2. Per germline, CDR1 LGHNA and CDR2 YNFKEQ. V lost 0 bases to trimming and J lost 4 bases; unmatched junction nucleotides: 6. The CDR3 spans 16 residues.

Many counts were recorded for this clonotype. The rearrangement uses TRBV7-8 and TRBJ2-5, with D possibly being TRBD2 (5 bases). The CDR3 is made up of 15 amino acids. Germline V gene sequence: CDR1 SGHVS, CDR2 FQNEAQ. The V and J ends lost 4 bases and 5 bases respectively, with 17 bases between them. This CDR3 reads CASSSRAGIYETQYF. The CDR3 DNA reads TGTGCCAGCAGCTCAAGGGCGGGCATCTACGAGACCCAGTACTTC. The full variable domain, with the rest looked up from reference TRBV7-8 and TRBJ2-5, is GAGVSQSPRYKVAKRGQDVALRCDPISGHVSLFWYQQALGQGPEFLTYFQNEAQLDKSGLPSDRFFAERPEGSVSTLKIQRTQQEDSAVYLCASSSRAGIYETQYFGPGTRLLVL.

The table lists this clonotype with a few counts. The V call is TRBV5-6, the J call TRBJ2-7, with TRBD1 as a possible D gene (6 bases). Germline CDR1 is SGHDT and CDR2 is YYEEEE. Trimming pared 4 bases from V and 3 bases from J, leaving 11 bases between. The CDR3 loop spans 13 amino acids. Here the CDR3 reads CASSPGQIYEQYF. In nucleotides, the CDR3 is TGTGCCAGCAGCCCTGGACAGATCTACGAGCAGTACTTC.